These 13 T cell receptor beta chains originate from one sample sequenced in a study of neurological immune-mediated disorders. MiXCR, applied by TCRdb to the 5' RACE reads, yields one record per CDR3 protein. The table has fewer than 90,000 distinct CDR3 sequences, about a tenth seen once; the top ten hold about 1.8%. Sequenced material: PBMCs. All receptors come from a man aged 40-49 years in good health.

The sample holds many counts of this clonotype. The rearrangement uses TRBV7-2 and TRBJ2-1; D is perhaps TRBD1 (5 bases). This CDR3 region has 12 residues. The V gene lost 6 bases and the J gene lost 9 bases, with 12 bases spanning the gap. The germline V gene has CDR1 SGHTA and CDR2 FQGNSA. The CDR3 nucleotides are TGTGCCAGCAGTCCAGCCAGGGCTGAGCAGTTCTTC. As protein: CASSPARAEQFF.

This clonotype was found many times. The chain has TRBV6-6 and TRBJ2-1; 11 bases fit TRBD2. Germline V CDR1 and CDR2: MNHNY, SVGAGI (reference sequence). The junction had 5 bases not matched to a gene; V was cut back by 6 bases and J by 4 bases. CDR3 length: 15 residues. CDR3 amino acids: CASSQLAGAYNEQFF. For the CDR3, the DNA is TGTGCCAGCAGCCAACTAGCGGGAGCTTACAATGAGCAGTTCTTC.

J is TRBJ2-3 and V is TRBV12-3 or TRBV12-4; maybe TRBD1 (6 bases). The CDR3 contains 12 residues. Trimming shortened V by 10 bases and J by 0 bases, and 8 bases separated the two germline ends. CDR3 sequence reads: CAIGQSTDTQYF. DNA for the CDR3: TGTGCCATCGGACAGAGCACAGATACGCAGTATTTT.

This clonotype has only one observation. A clone one base away is much larger, so this may be a read error. The V call is TRBV2, the J call TRBJ2-3; 12 nucleotides line up with TRBD2. J was trimmed by 2 bases and V by 8 bases; bases with no gene match: 11. The CDR3 is 17 residues long. Germline lookup yields CDR1 SNHLY and CDR2 FYNNEI. CDR3 in amino acids: CASRCASGGAYTDTQYF. The CDR3 DNA reads TGTGCCAGCCGCTGCGCTAGCGGGGGGGCCTACACAGATACGCAGTATTTT.

This clonotype was counted ten times or more. The chain recombines TRBV5-1 with TRBJ1-1; D gene unclear. V was trimmed by 3 bases and J by 1 base, leaving 13 bases between them. CDR1 is SGHRS and CDR2 is YFSETQ in the germline V gene. This CDR3 is built from 15 residues. Here the CDR3 reads CASSSRRVGNTEAFF. In DNA, the CDR3 is TGCGCCAGCAGCTCTCGACGGGTGGGGAACACTGAAGCTTTCTTT. The full variable domain, in which reference TRBV5-1 and TRBJ1-1 provide the parts outside the CDR3, is KAGVTQTPRYLIKTRGQQVTLSCSPISGHRSVSWYQQTPGQGLQFLFEYFSETQRNKGNFPGRFSGRQFSNSRSEMNVSTLELGDSALYLCASSSRRVGNTEAFFGQGTRLTVV.

This clonotype showed up many times. The CDR3 loop reads CASSEPLQVTRRGYTF. In nucleotides, the CDR3 is TGTGCCAGCAGTGAACCGCTACAGGTGACAAGGAGAGGCTACACCTTC. The chain is built from TRBV6-1 and TRBJ1-2, with D possibly matching TRBD1 (5 bases). Per germline, CDR1 MNHNS and CDR2 SASEGT. Trimming cost V 2 bases and J 8 bases, with 21 bases left between them. CDR3 length: 16 residues.

This clonotype occurred many times. The genes are TRBV6-5 and TRBJ2-7; TRBD2 agrees at 7 bases. In germline, CDR1 is MNHEY, CDR2 SVGAGI. V lost 5 bases to trimming and J lost 6 bases; unmatched junction nucleotides: 13. The CDR3 runs to 15 residues. CDR3 protein: CASSESGTGVGEQYF. The CDR3 bases are TGTGCCAGCAGTGAAAGCGGGACCGGGGTCGGCGAGCAGTACTTC.

Ten or more counts support this clonotype. The chain links TRBV12-5 to TRBJ2-2, with D hard to call. CDR3 length: 15 amino acids. Germline V CDR1 and CDR2: LGHNT, FRNRAP. Trimming stripped 7 bases from V and 4 bases from J, with 16 bases between. The CDR3 DNA follows: TGTGCTAGTGCTCAGCGCCCGCCGAGCACCGGGGAGCTGTTTTTT. It encodes CASAQRPPSTGELFF.

This clonotype has ten or more counts. The DNA for the CDR3 is TGCGCCAGCAGGCCAACAGGGGGTAGCAATCAGCCCCAGCATTTT. Amino acids: CASRPTGGSNQPQHF. The rearrangement joins TRBV5-1 to TRBJ1-5; 8 nucleotides match TRBD1. In germline, CDR1 is SGHRS, CDR2 YFSETQ. The CDR3 length is 15 residues. V lost 5 bases to trimming and J lost 0 bases; unmatched junction nucleotides: 4.

This clonotype has ten or more counts. For the CDR3, the DNA is TGTGCCAGCAGCCCCGGGACCCTCGCCGGGGGTGAGCAGTTCTTC. This encodes CASSPGTLAGGEQFF. The V and J genes are TRBV9 and TRBJ2-1; maybe TRBD2 (6 bases). The CDR3 extends over 15 amino acids. The germline V and J ends were trimmed by 4 bases and 9 bases, with 20 bases remaining between them. CDR1 SGDLS and CDR2 YYNGEE come from the germline V gene.

V and J are TRBV11-2 and TRBJ2-1, with 9 bases that match TRBD2. Germline trimming cut 5 bases from V and 5 bases from J; bases unmatched to any gene: 7. Germline CDR1 reads SGHAT; CDR2 reads FQNNGV. The CDR3 totals 15 residues. The CDR3 loop is CASSPIAGDHNEQFF. For the CDR3, the DNA is TGTGCCAGCAGCCCCATAGCGGGAGACCACAATGAGCAGTTCTTC.

In this sample, this clonotype turned up many times. This chain connects TRBV11-2 to TRBJ2-3, with D possibly TRBD2 on 6 matching bases. Germline-derived CDR1 and CDR2 are SGHAT and FQNNGV. CDR3 size: 16 residues. The V end lost 3 bases, the J end lost 2 bases, and 15 bases lay between the germline ends. CDR3 in DNA: TGTGCCAGCAGCTTCGAGACTAGGTATCCCACAGATACGCAGTATTTT. It specifies CASSFETRYPTDTQYF.

This clonotype has at least ten counts. The chain employs TRBV5-1 and TRBJ1-2, with D maybe TRBD1 (6 bases). Germline loops: CDR1 SGHRS, CDR2 YFSETQ. There are 15 residues in the CDR3. Trimming stripped 4 bases from V and 4 bases from J, with 17 bases between. The CDR3 bases are TGCGCCAGCAGCCCGAGCGGGGACACCACCTATGGCTACACCTTC. Protein: CASSPSGDTTYGYTF.